A selection of T cell receptor beta chains follows, all from one sample in a study of beta chain features in type 1 diabetes. Profiled with immunoSEQ multiplex PCR; TCRdb holds only in-frame clones, not every one. The sample lists roughly 300,000 clones, 7.5% to 9% occurring once. The sequenced material came from central memory CD4+ T cells from blood. These receptors all stem from a woman aged 18 to 35 in good health. CDR3s include the opening cysteine and the closing phenylalanine or tryptophan. Fields, in order: D gene, CDR3 length, clone size, J gene, V gene, CDR3 DNA, CDR3 protein. The D gene is left open where the match is weak. Rows give clone size only sometimes, using once, few, many, or a class for an expanded clone.

d_gene: -; len: 15; abundance: few; j_gene: TRBJ2-1; v_gene: TRBV5-6; CDR3nt: TGTGCCAGCAGCTTCCGGGGTATCGGGGGCAATGAGCAGTTCTTC; CDR3aa: CASSFRGIGGNEQFF
d_gene: -; len: 15; abundance: few; j_gene: TRBJ1-5; v_gene: TRBV7-8; CDR3nt: TGTGCCAGCAGGCCACAGGGACTCATCGCTCAGCCCCAGCATTTT; CDR3aa: CASRPQGLIAQPQHF
d_gene: TRBD2; len: 16; abundance: -; j_gene: TRBJ2-1; v_gene: TRBV4-2; CDR3nt: TGTGCCAGCAGCCACTTACTAGCGGGAGGTAGGGATGAGCAGTTCTTC; CDR3aa: CASSHLLAGGRDEQFF
d_gene: -; len: 16; abundance: -; j_gene: TRBJ2-6; v_gene: TRBV28; CDR3nt: TGTGCCAGCAGCCAACCCGCAGTGTCTGGGGCCAACGTCCTGACTTTC; CDR3aa: CASSQPAVSGANVLTF
d_gene: -; len: 14; abundance: few; j_gene: TRBJ1-1; v_gene: TRBV4-2; CDR3nt: TGTGCCAGCAGCCAATTAACCCAGAGCACTGAAGCTTTCTTT; CDR3aa: CASSQLTQSTEAFF
d_gene: -; len: 15; abundance: -; j_gene: TRBJ1-4; v_gene: TRBV5-1; CDR3nt: TGCGCCAGCAGCTTGGAGGGGGCAACTAATGAAAAACTGTTTTTT; CDR3aa: CASSLEGATNEKLFF
d_gene: -; len: 13; abundance: few; j_gene: TRBJ2-1; v_gene: TRBV11-2; CDR3nt: TGTGCCAGCAGCTTAGGGCTACACAATGAGCAGTTCTTC; CDR3aa: CASSLGLHNEQFF
d_gene: TRBD2; len: 16; abundance: few; j_gene: TRBJ2-1; v_gene: TRBV4-2; CDR3nt: TGTGCCAGCAAAAAGCGTGGCGGGAGTGATAGCGATGAGCAGTTCTTC; CDR3aa: CASKKRGGSDSDEQFF
d_gene: TRBD2; len: 14; abundance: few; j_gene: TRBJ2-7; v_gene: TRBV15; CDR3nt: TGTGCCACCAGCAAACTAGCGGGACACTACGAGCAGTACTTC; CDR3aa: CATSKLAGHYEQYF
d_gene: TRBD2; len: 20; abundance: -; j_gene: TRBJ2-1; v_gene: TRBV15; CDR3nt: TGTGCCACCAGCAGGTATCCGACTAGCGGGAGTGGAAGTCGTCTCAATGAGCAGTTCTTC; CDR3aa: CATSRYPTSGSGSRLNEQFF
d_gene: TRBD1; len: 15; abundance: -; j_gene: TRBJ1-5; v_gene: TRBV2; CDR3nt: TGTGCCAGCAGTGAAGCGAACACAGGGGATCAGCCCCAGCATTTT; CDR3aa: CASSEANTGDQPQHF
d_gene: -; len: 12; abundance: -; j_gene: TRBJ1-1; v_gene: TRBV11-2; CDR3nt: TGTGCCAGCAGCTTGCGGGGCTCTGGGGCTTTCTTT; CDR3aa: CASSLRGSGAFF
d_gene: -; len: 14; abundance: few; j_gene: TRBJ1-5; v_gene: TRBV5-8; CDR3nt: TGTGCCAGCAGCTTGATGAGGGGAGGACAGCCCCAGCATTTT; CDR3aa: CASSLMRGGQPQHF
d_gene: -; len: 15; abundance: -; j_gene: TRBJ1-3; v_gene: TRBV6-5; CDR3nt: TGTGCCAGCAGTTACTCCCTGAGCTCTGGAAACACCATATATTTT; CDR3aa: CASSYSLSSGNTIYF
d_gene: -; len: 14; abundance: -; j_gene: TRBJ1-1; v_gene: TRBV2; CDR3nt: TGTGCCAGCAGTGTGGTTGGACGGGGCACTGAAGCTTTCTTT; CDR3aa: CASSVVGRGTEAFF
d_gene: TRBD2; len: 17; abundance: -; j_gene: TRBJ2-7; v_gene: TRBV7-8; CDR3nt: TGTGCCAGCAGCCCCCGGACTAGCGGGACGCGGTCCTACGAGCAGTACTTC; CDR3aa: CASSPRTSGTRSYEQYF
d_gene: -; len: 14; abundance: -; j_gene: TRBJ1-2; v_gene: TRBV5-1; CDR3nt: TGCGCCAGCAGCCTGGGGGACAATAGCTATGGCTACACCTTC; CDR3aa: CASSLGDNSYGYTF
d_gene: -; len: 14; abundance: -; j_gene: TRBJ2-1; v_gene: TRBV1; CDR3nt: TGCACCAGCAGCCAAGCTGAACTAGATCGTGAGCAGTTCTTC; CDR3aa: CTSSQAELDREQFF
d_gene: -; len: 14; abundance: many; j_gene: TRBJ2-2; v_gene: TRBV7-2; CDR3nt: TGTGCCAGCAGTCCGGTCTTGAACACCGGGGAGCTGTTTTTT; CDR3aa: CASSPVLNTGELFF